Sequencing of this T cell receptor (beta chain) was carried out in a study of shared clonotypes between healthy human individuals. At the level of the study: The plates for each donor numbered three CD4 naive, three CD4 memory, two CD8 naive and one CD8 memory. Whole-study findings and limits: Memory subsets had estimated richness that was generally smaller than that of naive subsets.

Measured with immunoSEQ multiplex PCR; TCRdb has only the in-frame clones, and not every one. The table records roughly 2 million clones, over 85% of them present only once. Details on this clone: What it recognizes is unknown.

Naive CD8 cells comprised CD45RO-negative, CCR7-positively selected cells, excluding terminally differentiated effector memory CD45RA+ cells. The CDR3 spans 13 residues. V gave up 1 base and J gave up 7 bases, with 5 bases separating them. Germline V gene data show CDR1 as LNHNV and CDR2 as YYDKDF (reference sequence). The source of this sequence is a man between 18 and 35 years old in good health. The genes are TRBV15 and TRBJ1-6; no firm D call. The sequencing sample was made of naive CD8+ T cells sorted from blood. The CDR3 nucleotides are TGTGCCACCAGCAGAGTGAGGAATTCACCCCTCCACTTT. This encodes CATSRVRNSPLHF. The full variable domain, in which reference TRBV15 and TRBJ1-6 provide the parts outside the CDR3, is DAMVIQNPRYQVTQFGKPVTLSCSQTLNHNVMYWYQQKSSQAPKLLFHYYDKDFNNEADTPDNFQSRRPNTSFCFLDIRSPGLGDTAMYLCATSRVRNSPLHFGNGTRLTVT.